The clone carrying this T cell receptor (beta chain) was observed at least ten times. The V gene's germline CDR1 is DFQATT and CDR2 SNEGSKA (reference sequence). With V trimmed by 0 bases and J by 9 bases, 10 bases remained unmatched. The CDR3 sequence is 15 residues long. As for time point: longitudinal time-point 1 (baseline). From the 5' RACE reads, TCRdb called clonotypes with MiXCR, one entry per CDR3 protein. The data show some 37,000 distinct CDR3 sequences, roughly 3.2% seen once. This specimen comes from a study of neurological immune-mediated disorders. This rearrangement joins TRBV20-1 to TRBJ2-7; 11 bases agree with TRBD2. The sequence came from a woman aged 60-75 years with multiple sclerosis. The sequencing input was PBMCs. CDR3 sequence: CSARDWSTSGAPQYF. For the CDR3, the DNA is TGCAGTGCTAGAGACTGGTCGACTAGCGGGGCACCGCAGTACTTC.